Below, 7 T cell receptor beta chains from the same sample are listed, as sequenced in a study of T cell repertoires in ileal Crohn's disease. Repertoires were generated with immunoSEQ multiplex PCR, while TCRdb's copy carries only in-frame clones and drops some. The table lists 16,000 or so clones, roughly nine tenths of them singletons. The time point denotes: inflamed ileum from the surgical specimen. The source material was ileal tissue. The receptor set was obtained from an adult with Crohn's disease.

V and J are TRBV19 and TRBJ2-3, with D maybe TRBD1 (6 bases). Between the trimmed V and J ends, which lost 7 bases and 4 bases, there was a span of 18 bases. Germline assignment: CDR1 LNHDA and CDR2 SQIVND (reference sequence). The CDR3 is 15 residues long. CDR3 sequence: CASKIVGTRPDTQYF. In DNA, the CDR3 is TGTGCCAGTAAGATTGTGGGGACAAGACCAGATACGCAGTATTTT.

The V gene is TRBV5-4, the J gene TRBJ1-1, with a tentative D call TRBD1 (6 bases). Germline V gene lookup returns CDR1 SGHNT and CDR2 YYREEE (reference sequence). The CDR3 consists of 13 residues. V was shortened by 3 bases and J by 11 bases, with 17 bases between the two germline ends. CDR3 sequence (DNA): TGTGCCAGCAGCTCCCCGCAGGGGAAAGGGGCTTTCTTT. Protein: CASSSPQGKGAFF.

This clone was observed a handful of times. The V call is TRBV5-1, the J call TRBJ2-7; perhaps TRBD2 as D (5 bases). The length of the CDR3 is 14 residues. Per the germline V gene, CDR1 is SGHRS and CDR2 is YFSETQ. The V end lost 4 bases, the J end lost 7 bases, and 18 bases lay between the germline ends. The CDR3 nucleotides are TGCGCCAGCAGCCCGGGCAGCGGCGCCCAGGAGCAGTACTTC. Amino acid sequence: CASSPGSGAQEQYF.

V usage is TRBV7-3 and J usage is TRBJ1-6; perhaps TRBD1 as D (6 bases). The CDR3 length is 13 residues. The V and J ends lost 6 bases and 7 bases respectively, with 10 bases between them. Germline lookup yields CDR1 SGHTA and CDR2 FQGTGA. As DNA, the CDR3 is TGTGCCAGCAGTCTGGACAGAAATTCACCCCTCCACTTT. Its protein product is CASSLDRNSPLHF. Supplemented by reference TRBV7-3 and TRBJ1-6, the full variable domain reads GAGVSQTPSNKVTEKGKYVELRCDPISGHTALYWYRQSLGQGPEFLIYFQGTGAADDSGLPNDRFFAVRPEGSVSTLKIQRTERGDSAVYLCASSLDRNSPLHFGNGTRLTVT.

The V and J genes are TRBV10-3 and TRBJ1-1; 8 bases align to TRBD1. Per the germline V gene, CDR1 is ENHRY and CDR2 is SYGVKD. Trimming at V came to 6 bases and at J to 7 bases, leaving 7 bases not matched to a gene. The CDR3 sequence is 13 residues long. The CDR3 loop reads CAIRDREGNEAFF. In nucleotides, the CDR3 is TGTGCCATCAGGGACAGGGAAGGAAATGAAGCTTTCTTT.

CDR3 in DNA: TGTGCCAGCAGTGACCAGCCCCGGGAGGGGTGGGGCGAGAGCAATCAGCCCCAGCATTTT. Translated, it gives CASSDQPREGWGESNQPQHF. V gene TRBV6-4 combines with J gene TRBJ1-5, with D possibly TRBD1 on 5 matching bases. The V and J ends lost 2 bases and 1 base respectively, with 24 bases between them. This CDR3 comprises 20 residues. The germline gives CDR1 MRHNA, CDR2 SNTAGT.

This chain joins TRBV12-5 and TRBJ1-1; 7 nucleotides agree with TRBD1. Germline CDR1 and CDR2: LGHNT and FRNRAP. This CDR3 spans 13 amino acids. V dropped 1 base and J dropped 8; count of bases not matched to a gene: 4. The CDR3 loop reads CASGLEPGQEAFF. CDR3 bases: TGTGCTAGTGGTTTGGAGCCGGGACAGGAAGCTTTCTTT.